This TCR beta chain was recorded in a study of blood T cell repertoires in COVID-19. In the study overall: There were acute and convalescent COVID-19 samples, and they came from the United States, Italy and Spain. From T cells, B-cell-depleted T cells, or PBMCs came the material, which was cDNA or gDNA.

Per germline, CDR1 SGHDT and CDR2 YYEEEE. The CDR3 runs 17 residues. V gave up 3 bases and J gave up 4 bases; unmatched junction bases: 13. Profiled with immunoSEQ multiplex PCR; TCRdb holds only in-frame clones, not every one. The table has roughly 87,000 clones, around 86% seen once. What was sequenced was peripheral blood. The sequence came from a human donor in a cohort sampled during active COVID-19. This sequence joins TRBV5-6 and TRBJ1-1; 9 nucleotides align to TRBD1. CDR3 in DNA: TGTGCCAGCAGCTCCCCTCCGGGACAGGGCTGGGGCACTGAAGCTTTCTTT. Translating gives CASSSPPGQGWGTEAFF.